A selection of T cell receptor beta chains follows, all from one sample in a study of blood T cell repertoires in COVID-19. Profiled with immunoSEQ multiplex PCR; TCRdb holds only in-frame clones, not every one. Among roughly 100,000 clones listed, 80% to 90% were seen once. Material for sequencing was peripheral blood. These receptors came from a human donor in a cohort sampled during active COVID-19. Each CDR3 is given with its conserved first and last residue. Fields, in order: V gene, CDR3 protein.

>TRBV9
CASSVATGHLDTQYF
>TRBV4-1
CASSHHLLRRRPDTQYF
>TRBV27
CASSVGRGDGELFF
>TRBV4-2
CASSRQGGGTDTQYF
>TRBV15
CATSREATRGQETQYF
>TRBV7-8
CASSLVGGNTGELFF
>TRBV7-3
CASSARDRGKVEKLFF
>TRBV21-1
CASSKEVGRGETQYF
>TRBV4-3
CASSQDRYRGNSPLHF
>TRBV28
CASSRGGDTYEQYF
>TRBV18
CASSPQGSLRKPQHF
>TRBV4-1
CASSLPGSNQPQHF
>TRBV18
CASSTQTGAGTDTQYF
>TRBV5-4
CASSSGTPSYEQYF
>TRBV30
CAWTSTNYGYTF
>TRBV29-1
CSAATGGNTEAFF
>TRBV9
CASSETTYPSTQYF